This TCR beta chain is from a study of CD8+ T cells in alopecia areata. Treatment given: oral pan-JAK inhibitor, 5-10 mg twice daily. PBMCs provided sorted CD4+ and CD8+ T cells. CDR3 length: 15 residues. Germline CDR1 and CDR2: SNHLY and FYNNEI. V was cut by 1 base and J by 6 bases, with 13 bases left in between. This clone was observed a few times. Sequencing used cDNA as its template, made by extracting RNA and reverse transcribing it. Produced via immunoSEQ multiplex PCR; TCRdb's table is partial and in-frame only. This sample carries 200,000 to 250,000 clones, about three fifths of them seen once, and the ten largest clones take roughly 1.5%.

The sequencing here drew on CD4+ T cells sorted from blood, taken at week 4, from a patient treated with tofacitinib. The rearrangement joins TRBV2 to TRBJ1-5; D is perhaps TRBD1 (6 bases). The clonotype comes from a human donor with alopecia areata. The CDR3, as DNA: TGTGCCAGCAGTGAAGGGCAGGTAGGGGGTCAGCCCCAGCATTTT. It translates to CASSEGQVGGQPQHF.